These 12 T cell receptor beta chains came from one sample sequenced in a study of cytomegalovirus exposure and HLA in healthy donors. PCR used 60 Vbeta primers and 13 Jbeta primers. Some clones are missing from TCRdb's copy, which holds only in-frame ones; the method was immunoSEQ multiplex PCR. The repertoire includes under 150,000 clones, over 75% of them detected once, and approximately 1.5% sits in the top ten. Sequenced sample: PBMCs. The receptors stem from a woman in her 30s in good health and CMV-seronegative.

In DNA, the CDR3 is TGTGCCACCAGCACCCGGGACAGTCAAGAGACCCAGTACTTC. Translation gives CATSTRDSQETQYF. The chain uses TRBV15 and TRBJ2-5, with TRBD1 matching 7 bases. Germline-derived CDR1 and CDR2 are LNHNV and YYDKDF (reference sequence). This CDR3 is built from 14 residues. Germline trimming cut 4 bases from V and 2 bases from J; bases unmatched to any gene: 4.

Written as DNA, the CDR3 is TGTGCCAGCAGCTTAGTGGCTAGCGGGGGTGGGGAGACCCAGTACTTC. Protein: CASSLVASGGGETQYF. The J gene is TRBJ2-5, the V gene TRBV7-2, with 10 bases identical to TRBD2. The CDR3 is made up of 16 amino acids. Germline CDR1 and CDR2: SGHTA and FQGNSA. V lost 1 base and J lost 5; bases outside the gene matches: 7. Supplemented by reference TRBV7-2 and TRBJ2-5, the full variable domain reads GAGVSQSPSNKVTEKGKDVELRCDPISGHTALYWYRQSLGQGLEFLIYFQGNSAPDKSGLPSDRFSAERTGGSVSTLTIQRTQQEDSAVYLCASSLVASGGGETQYFGPGTRLLVL.

The chain joins TRBV9 to TRBJ2-1; D might be TRBD2 (7 bases). CDR3 length equals 18 residues. CDR1 and CDR2 (germline): SGDLS, YYNGEE. The CDR3 coding sequence is TGTTACGATCTTACGGGGGGCCTACGATCATATACCTACAATGAGCAGTTCTTC. This translates into CYDLTGGLRSYTYNEQFF.

The V call is TRBV7-9, the J call TRBJ2-7; 11 nucleotides line up with TRBD1. Germline-derived CDR1 and CDR2 are SEHNR and FQNEAQ (reference sequence). With V trimmed by 1 base and J by 2 bases, 4 bases remained unmatched. The length of the CDR3 is 16 residues. The CDR3 spells CASSLGPGQGAYEQYF. The CDR3, as DNA: TGTGCCAGCAGCTTAGGGCCGGGACAGGGGGCCTACGAGCAGTACTTC. Based on the CDR3 plus reference TRBV7-9 and TRBJ2-7, the full variable domain is DTGVSQNPRHKITKRGQNVTFRCDPISEHNRLYWYRQTLGQGPEFLTYFQNEAQLEKSRLLSDRFSAERPKGSFSTLEIQRTEQGDSAMYLCASSLGPGQGAYEQYFGPGTRLTVT.

The chain recombines TRBV5-1 with TRBJ2-3, with D possibly matching TRBD1 (5 bases). Trimming removed 0 bases from V and 4 bases from J, with 15 bases in between. This CDR3 region has 16 residues. Germline lookup yields CDR1 SGHRS and CDR2 YFSETQ. The CDR3 spells CASSLANTGRPDTQYF. CDR3 nucleotides: TGCGCCAGCAGCTTGGCCAACACAGGACGTCCAGATACGCAGTATTTT.

This chain uses TRBV18 with TRBJ2-7, with 7 bases that match TRBD1. CDR3 length: 13 residues. CDR1 and CDR2 from the germline V gene are KGHSH and LQKENI. J lost 5 bases, V lost 0 bases, and 1 base had no gene match. This CDR3 reads CASSPPGGDEQYF. The CDR3 region has the DNA TGTGCCAGCTCACCACCAGGGGGCGACGAGCAGTACTTC.

The genes are TRBV27 and TRBJ2-3, with a tentative D call TRBD2 (6 bases). V lost 7 bases to trimming and J lost 3 bases, with 17 bases between them. The CDR3 length is 15 residues. Germline V lookup: CDR1 MNHEY, CDR2 SMNVEV (reference sequence). The CDR3 DNA is TGTGCCAGCAATCTCCTGGGGGGAATTACAGATACGCAGTATTTT. Translated, it gives CASNLLGGITDTQYF.

This clone has a single count. The chain carries TRBV5-4 and TRBJ2-2; D is ambiguous. CDR1 and CDR2 (germline): SGHNT, YYREEE (reference sequence). V was clipped by 4 bases and J by 5 bases, with 9 bases between them. The CDR3 contains 13 residues. The CDR3 region is CASSAVETGELFF. DNA for the CDR3: TGTGCCAGCAGCGCGGTCGAGACCGGGGAGCTGTTTTTT.

J is TRBJ1-2 and V is TRBV6-5, with TRBD1 as a possible D gene (6 bases). The CDR3 is 14 amino acids. Trimming took 8 bases from V and 6 from J, leaving 19 bases between them. CDR1 MNHEY and CDR2 SVGAGI come from the germline V gene. The CDR3 sequence: CASSGVGVRNGYTF. The CDR3 DNA reads TGTGCCAGCTCAGGGGTGGGGGTGAGAAATGGCTACACCTTC.

The chain couples TRBV7-2 to TRBJ1-1; 10 nucleotides agree with TRBD1. Germline values: CDR1 SGHTA, CDR2 FQGNSA. The CDR3 has 15 residues. Trimming took 4 bases from V and 5 from J; bases not matched to a gene: 7. The CDR3 region has the DNA TGTGCCAGCAGCTCTCGACAGGGGGCGGTTACTGAAGCTTTCTTT. Translating gives CASSSRQGAVTEAFF.

This rearrangement joins TRBV5-1 to TRBJ1-1; TRBD1 agrees at 9 bases. CDR3 length: 14 residues. Trimming cost V 0 bases and J 12 bases; bases outside gene matches: 9. Germline assignment: CDR1 SGHRS and CDR2 YFSETQ. The CDR3 DNA follows: TGCGCCAGCAGCTTGGCGCCGGGACAGGGCCCCTCTTTCTTT. Its protein is CASSLAPGQGPSFF.

This chain joins TRBV19 and TRBJ2-7, with a weak D call TRBD1 (5 bases). The V and J ends lost 0 bases and 3 bases respectively, with 18 bases between them. Germline CDR1 and CDR2: LNHDA and SQIVND (reference sequence). The CDR3 contains 17 residues. CDR3 coding DNA: TGTGCCAGTAGTATAGAAACGGACAAACGGTCGGGCTACGAGCAGTACTTC. Translation gives CASSIETDKRSGYEQYF. The full variable domain, its missing parts supplied by reference TRBV19 and TRBJ2-7, is DGGITQSPKYLFRKEGQNVTLSCEQNLNHDAMYWYRQDPGQGLRLIYYSQIVNDFQKGDIAEGYSVSREKKESFPLTVTSAQKNPTAFYLCASSIETDKRSGYEQYFGPGTRLTVT.